A single sample gave rise to the 25 T cell receptor beta chains below, sequenced in a study of blood T cell repertoires in COVID-19. TCRdb's table, derived via immunoSEQ multiplex PCR, lists solely in-frame clones and lacks some. The sample has over 250,000 clones, around 89% seen once. Sequencing was done on a sample of PBMCs or T cells enriched from blood (not recorded which). Source of these receptors: a woman aged 60-75 years in a cohort exposed to, infected with or recovered from COVID-19 (not recorded which).

The rearrangement joins TRBV9 to TRBJ2-5; 7 bases line up with TRBD2. Germline CDR1 SGDLS, CDR2 YYNGEE. V was pared by 5 bases and J by 5 bases, with 6 bases of the junction left unmatched. The CDR3 runs to 13 residues. The CDR3 nucleotides read TGTGCCAGCAGTGCCGGACTAGGGGAGACCCAGTACTTC. Its protein is CASSAGLGETQYF.

This chain connects TRBV3-1 (or the pseudogene TRBV3-2) to TRBJ2-1, with D tentatively TRBD1 (5 bases). V lost 4 bases and J lost 1, with 14 bases in between. This CDR3 has 16 residues. Germline V gene lookup returns CDR1 LGHDT and CDR2 YNNKEL (reference sequence). The CDR3 nucleotides are TGTGCCAGCAGCCCCGAAGGGGCAGTTTCCTACAATGAGCAGTTCTTC. It translates to CASSPEGAVSYNEQFF.

CDR3 coding DNA: TGTGCCAGCAGCTTAGATGCCGGACTAGCGGGAAACCAAGAGACCCAGTACTTC. Its translation is CASSLDAGLAGNQETQYF. This chain links TRBV11-2 with TRBJ2-5; 12 bases are shared with TRBD2. The J segment lost 0 bases and the V segment lost 0 bases, leaving 5 bases of the junction unmatched. This CDR3 is 18 amino acids long. The V gene's germline CDR1 is SGHAT and CDR2 FQNNGV.

The chain combines TRBV19 with TRBJ1-5; D unresolved. The CDR3 extends over 14 amino acids. Looked up from germline, CDR1 is LNHDA and CDR2 is SQIVND (reference sequence). V dropped 4 bases and J dropped 4 bases, with 11 bases sitting between them. The CDR3 sequence: CASSKSQVNQPQHF. DNA for the CDR3: TGTGCCAGTAGTAAGAGTCAGGTTAATCAGCCCCAGCATTTT.

The chain combines TRBV7-3 with TRBJ2-1; 11 nucleotides match TRBD2. The V gene end was trimmed by 5 bases and the J gene end by 13 bases; junction bases not matched to a gene: 16. Germline V gene data show CDR1 as SGHTA and CDR2 as FQGTGA. The CDR3 has 16 amino acids. CDR3 nucleotide sequence: TGTGCCAGCAGCCCCGACCCCGGGACTAGCGGAGCTAGACAGTTCTTC. Translating it yields CASSPDPGTSGARQFF.

This clone turned up a few times. The J gene is TRBJ1-4, the V gene TRBV25-1; 9 bases fit TRBD1. Germline CDR1 is MGHDK and CDR2 is SYGVNS. V gave up 4 bases and J gave up 7 bases; unmatched junction bases: 4. The CDR3 is 14 amino acids. CDR3 sequence (DNA): TGTGCCAGCAGTGGGGGACAGGGCCCTGAAAAACTGTTTTTT. It is translated as CASSGGQGPEKLFF. Based on the CDR3 plus reference TRBV25-1 and TRBJ1-4, the full variable domain is EADIYQTPRYLVIGTGKKITLECSQTMGHDKMYWYQQDPGMELHLIHYSYGVNSTEKGDLSSESTVSRIRTEHFPLTLESARPSHTSQYLCASSGGQGPEKLFFGSGTQLSVL.

The chain is built from TRBV6-1 and TRBJ2-1, with TRBD2 identical over 9 bases. V was pared by 1 base and J by 6 bases, with 4 bases of the junction left unmatched. The CDR3 covers 15 residues. Germline CDR1 and CDR2: MNHNS and SASEGT. CDR3 protein: CASSEVGTSLNEQFF. The DNA for the CDR3 is TGTGCCAGCAGTGAAGTGGGGACTAGCCTCAATGAGCAGTTCTTC.

The rearrangement links TRBV27 to TRBJ2-1; TRBD1 agrees at 11 bases. V gave up 4 bases and J gave up 4 bases; unmatched junction bases: 6. Germline-derived CDR1 and CDR2 are MNHEY and SMNVEV (reference sequence). The CDR3 runs to 16 residues. CDR3 DNA sequence: TGTGCCAGCAGTTGGGGAGGGACAGGGGGGTACAATGAGCAGTTCTTC. Translated: CASSWGGTGGYNEQFF.

The rearrangement links TRBV5-4 to TRBJ2-5, with 9 bases lining up with TRBD2. The CDR3 runs 16 residues. V shed 3 bases and J 9 bases; nucleotides not matched to a gene: 15. Germline loops: CDR1 SGHNT, CDR2 YYREEE (reference sequence). CDR3 in amino acids: CASSSGALTSGFPQYF. CDR3 bases: TGTGCCAGCAGCTCGGGGGCCTTGACTAGCGGCTTTCCCCAGTACTTC.

The chain combines TRBV5-6 with TRBJ1-1, with no clear D. Per the germline V gene, CDR1 is SGHDT and CDR2 is YYEEEE. This CDR3 contains 14 residues. V lost 4 bases to trimming and J lost 0 bases, with 10 bases between them. The CDR3 bases are TGTGCCAGCAGCGGCCCGAAGATGAACACTGAAGCTTTCTTT. Translating gives CASSGPKMNTEAFF. The full variable domain, completed using reference TRBV5-6 and TRBJ1-1, is DAGVTQSPTHLIKTRGQQVTLRCSPKSGHDTVSWYQQALGQGPQFIFQYYEEEERQRGNFPDRFSGHQFPNYSSELNVNALLLGDSALYLCASSGPKMNTEAFFGQGTRLTVV.

The chain employs TRBV6-5 and TRBJ2-1; D may be TRBD2 (6 bases). Germline V gene sequence: CDR1 MNHEY, CDR2 SVGAGI. The CDR3 totals 14 residues. V lost 2 bases to trimming and J lost 5 bases, with 10 bases between them. The CDR3 coding sequence is TGTGCCAGCAGTTACCGCGCGGGACACAATGAGCAGTTCTTC. It encodes CASSYRAGHNEQFF.

This clone appeared a few times. V usage is TRBV5-1 and J usage is TRBJ2-1, with 10 bases fitting TRBD2. The CDR3 loop spans 15 amino acids. Per germline, CDR1 SGHRS and CDR2 YFSETQ. V was pared by 0 bases and J by 16 bases, with 13 bases of the junction left unmatched. The CDR3 sequence is CASSLGAGPSGRYFF. CDR3 coding DNA: TGCGCCAGCAGCTTGGGTGCGGGTCCTAGCGGGAGATATTTCTTC.

V and J are TRBV28 and TRBJ2-5; 8 nucleotides agree with TRBD2. V trimming: 4 bases; J trimming: 2 bases; junction bases outside the gene matches: 15. The CDR3 runs to 18 residues. The germline V gene encodes CDR1 MDHEN and CDR2 SYDVKM. The CDR3 is CASSSLAGFTLEQETQYF. CDR3 in DNA: TGTGCCAGCAGTTCTTTAGCGGGATTTACTTTAGAACAAGAGACCCAGTACTTC.

This chain joins TRBV3-1 (or the pseudogene TRBV3-2) and TRBJ2-7, with 7 bases identical to TRBD2. Germline V gene data show CDR1 as LGHDT and CDR2 as YNNKEL (reference sequence). V shed 4 bases, J shed 0 bases, and the junction held 6 bases outside the gene matches. The length of the CDR3 is 15 residues. CDR3 DNA sequence: TGTGCCAGCAGCCTAATGGGAGGGGTCTCCTACGAGCAGTACTTC. It encodes CASSLMGGVSYEQYF.

The rearrangement uses TRBV27 and TRBJ1-1; TRBD1 might be the D (5 bases). The CDR3 sequence is 14 residues long. V lost 3 bases and J lost 0, with 8 bases in between. Germline V lookup: CDR1 MNHEY, CDR2 SMNVEV (reference sequence). CDR3 bases: TGTGCCAGCAGTTTGCGGGGGATGAACACTGAAGCTTTCTTT. It is translated as CASSLRGMNTEAFF.

The chain joins TRBV5-5 to TRBJ2-3; D is possibly TRBD2 (6 bases). V lost 1 base to trimming and J lost 8 bases, with 14 bases between them. The CDR3 totals 14 residues. The germline V gene encodes CDR1 SGHKS and CDR2 YYEKEE (reference sequence). The CDR3 DNA reads TGTGCCAGCAGCTTGAACGTGGGAGGCGTTACGCAGTATTTT. Protein: CASSLNVGGVTQYF.

This clone was seen just once. The gene calls are TRBV5-1 and TRBJ2-2; 7 nucleotides align to TRBD2. This CDR3 contains 16 residues. Per germline, CDR1 SGHRS and CDR2 YFSETQ. V trimming: 1 base; J trimming: 0 bases; junction bases outside the gene matches: 3. The CDR3 sequence is CASSLFSGSNTGELFF. DNA for the CDR3: TGCGCCAGCAGCTTGTTTAGCGGGTCGAACACCGGGGAGCTGTTTTTT.

The rearrangement joins TRBV2 to TRBJ2-1, with D possibly TRBD2 on 5 matching bases. V was clipped by 7 bases and J by 7 bases, with 17 bases between them. This CDR3 has 14 amino acids. Per germline, CDR1 SNHLY and CDR2 FYNNEI. The DNA for the CDR3 is TGTGCCAGCACTATGGCGGAGGAGGAAAATGAGCAGTTCTTC. It codes for CASTMAEEENEQFF.

This sequence joins TRBV11-2 and TRBJ2-7; 10 nucleotides align to TRBD1. CDR1 and CDR2 from the germline V gene are SGHAT and FQNNGV. This CDR3 is built from 16 residues. Trimming removed 0 bases from V and 4 bases from J; junction bases left unmatched: 6. The CDR3: CASSLDRTGGYYEQYF. The CDR3 nucleotides are TGTGCCAGCAGCTTAGATAGGACAGGGGGATATTACGAGCAGTACTTC.

The chain has TRBV18 and TRBJ1-2; no clear D gene. Between the trimmed V and J ends, which lost 3 bases and 2 bases, there was a span of 10 bases. Germline CDR1 KGHSH, CDR2 LQKENI. The CDR3 totals 14 residues. The CDR3 nucleotides are TGTGCCAGCTCACCGTCTGGGCAGAACTATGGCTACACCTTC. Translated, it gives CASSPSGQNYGYTF.

This chain links TRBV7-9 with TRBJ1-4; D gene unclear. The germline V gene has CDR1 SEHNR and CDR2 FQNEAQ (reference sequence). V shed 5 bases and J shed 5 bases, with 6 bases lying between them. This CDR3 has 12 residues. The CDR3 nucleotides are TGTGCCAGCAGCGCGAAAAATGAAAAACTGTTTTTT. Amino acids: CASSAKNEKLFF.

This clone has just one count. The chain couples TRBV2 to TRBJ2-4; D call uncertain. The V end lost 3 bases, the J end lost 9 bases, and 9 bases lay between the germline ends. CDR1 is SNHLY, CDR2 FYNNEI, per germline. CDR3 length: 12 residues. The CDR3 DNA sequence: TGTGCCAGCAGTGACGAGCGATCCATTCAGTACTTC. Protein sequence: CASSDERSIQYF. Complete variable domain (other parts from reference TRBV2 and TRBJ2-4): EPEVTQTPSHQVTQMGQEVILRCVPISNHLYFYWYRQILGQKVEFLVSFYNNEISEKSEIFDDQFSVERPDGSNFTLKIRSTKLEDSAMYFCASSDERSIQYFGAGTRLSVL.

This chain connects TRBV19 to TRBJ1-1; TRBD1 is a possible D gene (5 bases). V lost 1 base, J lost 2 bases, and 14 bases lay in between. The CDR3 consists of 16 residues. The germline V gene encodes CDR1 LNHDA and CDR2 SQIVND (reference sequence). Written as DNA, the CDR3 is TGTGCCAGTAGTATAGCGCAGGGTTTTTCAAACACTGAAGCTTTCTTT. Its translation: CASSIAQGFSNTEAFF. Filled out from reference TRBV19 and TRBJ1-1, the complete variable domain reads DGGITQSPKYLFRKEGQNVTLSCEQNLNHDAMYWYRQDPGQGLRLIYYSQIVNDFQKGDIAEGYSVSREKKESFPLTVTSAQKNPTAFYLCASSIAQGFSNTEAFFGQGTRLTVV.

The chain joins TRBV4-1 to TRBJ2-1; perhaps TRBD2 as D (6 bases). The CDR3 has 13 amino acids. Germline V gene lookup returns CDR1 MGHRA and CDR2 YSYEKL. V gave up 8 bases and J gave up 8 bases, with 16 bases separating them. Written as DNA, the CDR3 is TGCGCCAGCCGCGGGAATAGTGGGGATGAGCAGTTCTTC. It specifies CASRGNSGDEQFF.

Regarding this clone: This may be a read error, as it is one base from a much larger clone. The CDR3 region is CASSLYTEAFF. The CDR3 DNA sequence: TGTGCCAGCAGCCTTTACACTGAAGCTTTCTTT. The V and J genes are TRBV6-5 and TRBJ1-1, with D uncertain. The CDR3 is made up of 11 amino acids. Between the trimmed V and J ends, which lost 6 bases and 3 bases, there was a span of 5 bases. The germline V gene has CDR1 MNHEY and CDR2 SVGAGI.